The rows below give T cell receptor beta chains drawn from one sample of a study of monozygotic twins with inflammatory bowel disease. TCRdb reprocessed the 5' RACE reads; each CDR3 protein has one entry and no DNA is given. The repertoire table contains hundreds of thousands of distinct CDR3 sequences. Sequences were obtained from blood. The receptors were gathered from a human donor with ulcerative colitis or Crohn's disease, or a healthy co-twin of an affected twin (not recorded which). CDR3s include the opening cysteine and the closing phenylalanine or tryptophan.

J gene	V gene	CDR3 protein
TRBJ1-1	TRBV10-3	CAITGTGGSAEAFF
TRBJ2-2	TRBV5-1	CASFKGTSGNTGELFF
TRBJ2-1	TRBV29-1	CSVVKGPYNEQFF
TRBJ2-2	TRBV9	CASAGVINTGELFF
TRBJ2-1	TRBV18	CASSPGPPSYNEQFF
TRBJ2-3	TRBV19	CASSSPFRGPDTQYF
TRBJ2-3	TRBV20-1	CSARVDRFSSTDTQYF
TRBJ2-3	TRBV6-5	CASSYSSLAGADTQYF
TRBJ2-1	TRBV20-1	CSARDGGRSSYNEQFF
TRBJ2-2	TRBV12-3/TRBV12-4	CASTNNIRGASSGELFF
TRBJ1-1	TRBV2	CASTEGVNTEAFF
TRBJ2-7	TRBV29-1	CSGRRGTYEQYF
TRBJ1-6	TRBV19	CASKRETGNSPLHF
TRBJ2-7	TRBV6-1	CASTPPGLASEQYF
TRBJ2-1	TRBV27	CASRDSGRAYNEQFF
TRBJ2-4	TRBV15	CATMGNGRALNIQYF
TRBJ2-4	TRBV5-1	CASSSPSTGFKYF